This TCR beta chain was sequenced for a study of OX40 agonist ivuxolimab in advanced cancers. About the study: The group had a mean age of about 64 years, ranged from about 23 to 79, and was less than 85% male. Partial responses were achieved by three patients, one with hepatocellular carcinoma and two with cutaneous melanoma.

V shed 3 bases and J shed 8 bases, with 10 bases lying between them. CDR1 and CDR2 from the germline V gene are KGHSH and LQKENI. The CDR3 is made up of 13 amino acids. Sequencing was performed with immunoSEQ multiplex PCR; in TCRdb, only in-frame clones are kept and a portion is missing. The sample consists of about 100,000 clones, more than 85% of them appearing once. Excluded were patients having autoimmune disease history or systemic immunosuppression. Baseline was the first blood sampling point, followed by cycle 4 day 1 and cycle 7 day 1. The chain recombines TRBV18 with TRBJ1-4, with unresolved D. The source material was CD4+ or CD8+ T cells sorted from blood, sampled in a trial of the OX40 agonist ivuxolimab. This sequence was found in an adult with an advanced solid tumor such as melanoma, head and neck, liver or kidney cancer. CDR3 residues: CASSPTATEKLFF. DNA for the CDR3: TGTGCCAGCTCACCGACTGCGACCGAAAAACTGTTTTTT. The whole variable domain, filled in from reference TRBV18 and TRBJ1-4, reads NAGVMQNPRHLVRRRGQEARLRCSPMKGHSHVYWYRQLPEEGLKFMVYLQKENIIDESGMPKERFSAEFPKEGPSILRIQQVVRGDSAAYFCASSPTATEKLFFGSGTQLSVL.